The rows below give T cell receptor beta chains drawn from one sample of a study of blood T cell repertoires in COVID-19. Profiling relied on immunoSEQ multiplex PCR, and the TCRdb table lists in-frame clones only, not all of them. The sample shows about 210,000 clones, about 82% of them seen only once. The specimen sequenced was peripheral blood. The receptors come from a woman between 65 and 79 years old with COVID-19, enrolled during active disease. Each CDR3 is given with its conserved first and last residue. D genes are given only for firm matches. Only part of the rows carry a size: once, few, many, or a class if the clone is expanded.

clone_size: .; j_call: TRBJ2-1; v_call: TRBV5-1; d_call: TRBD2; cdr3_aa: CASSISGRGNEQFF; cdr3_nt: TGCGCCAGCAGTATTAGCGGGAGGGGGAATGAGCAGTTCTTC
clone_size: .; j_call: TRBJ1-1; v_call: TRBV2; d_call: TRBD1; cdr3_aa: CASSDGDRGLNTEAFF; cdr3_nt: TGTGCCAGCAGCGACGGGGACAGGGGGCTAAACACTGAAGCTTTCTTT
clone_size: once; j_call: TRBJ2-2; v_call: TRBV15; d_call: TRBD1; cdr3_aa: CATRGRQDRVNTGELFF; cdr3_nt: TGTGCCACCAGAGGTCGACAGGACAGGGTGAACACCGGGGAGCTGTTTTTT
clone_size: .; j_call: TRBJ1-3; v_call: TRBV27; d_call: .; cdr3_aa: CASKVGSSGNTIYF; cdr3_nt: TGTGCCAGCAAGGTGGGGAGCTCTGGAAACACCATATATTTT
clone_size: .; j_call: TRBJ1-6; v_call: TRBV7-9; d_call: .; cdr3_aa: CASSLDVRLGDSPLHF; cdr3_nt: TGTGCCAGCAGCTTAGACGTCAGACTAGGGGATTCACCCCTCCACTTT
clone_size: .; j_call: TRBJ1-1; v_call: TRBV14; d_call: TRBD1; cdr3_aa: CASSLRTPGQGRRLTTEAFF; cdr3_nt: TGTGCCAGCAGCCTCCGGACCCCGGGACAGGGCCGAAGACTGACCACTGAAGCTTTCTTT
clone_size: .; j_call: TRBJ1-4; v_call: TRBV11-2; d_call: TRBD1; cdr3_aa: CASSLGSGGNEKLFF; cdr3_nt: TGTGCCAGCAGCTTAGGATCAGGGGGCAATGAAAAACTGTTTTTT
clone_size: once; j_call: TRBJ1-1; v_call: TRBV7-9; d_call: .; cdr3_aa: CASSLTGGTEAFF; cdr3_nt: TGTGCCAGCAGCTTAACCGGGGGGACTGAAGCTTTCTTT
clone_size: few; j_call: TRBJ2-3; v_call: TRBV5-1; d_call: .; cdr3_aa: CASSLGGKIAGTDTQYF; cdr3_nt: TGCGCCAGCAGCTTGGGGGGAAAAATAGCGGGCACAGATACGCAGTATTTT
clone_size: .; j_call: TRBJ1-4; v_call: TRBV4-2; d_call: .; cdr3_aa: CASSQDQLGSEKLFF; cdr3_nt: TGTGCCAGCAGCCAAGATCAATTGGGGAGTGAAAAACTGTTTTTT
clone_size: .; j_call: TRBJ2-2; v_call: TRBV19; d_call: TRBD2; cdr3_aa: CASSRGLAGNTGELFF; cdr3_nt: TGTGCCAGTAGTAGGGGACTAGCGGGGAACACCGGGGAGCTGTTTTTT
clone_size: few; j_call: TRBJ2-7; v_call: TRBV14; d_call: .; cdr3_aa: CASSRSGYEQYF; cdr3_nt: TGTGCCAGCAGCCGCAGCGGCTACGAGCAGTACTTC
clone_size: .; j_call: TRBJ1-1; v_call: TRBV12-3/TRBV12-4; d_call: TRBD1; cdr3_aa: CASSGRDRTVFF; cdr3_nt: TGTGCCAGCAGTGGGAGGGACAGGACCGTTTTCTTT
clone_size: .; j_call: TRBJ2-1; v_call: TRBV4-1; d_call: TRBD2; cdr3_aa: CASRLAGGYNEQFF; cdr3_nt: TGCGCCAGCCGACTAGCGGGGGGGTACAATGAGCAGTTCTTC
clone_size: .; j_call: TRBJ1-5; v_call: TRBV7-2; d_call: .; cdr3_aa: CASSPYAGEGQPQHF; cdr3_nt: TGTGCCAGCAGCCCCTATGCAGGGGAGGGTCAGCCCCAGCATTTT
clone_size: .; j_call: TRBJ1-2; v_call: TRBV7-2; d_call: .; cdr3_aa: CASSLGRGKDHGYTF; cdr3_nt: TGTGCCAGCAGCTTAGGCAGGGGTAAAGATCATGGCTACACCTTC
clone_size: .; j_call: TRBJ1-5; v_call: TRBV5-8; d_call: .; cdr3_aa: CASSLVGGNQPQHF; cdr3_nt: TGTGCCAGCAGCTTGGTCGGGGGAAATCAGCCCCAGCATTTT
clone_size: .; j_call: TRBJ2-1; v_call: TRBV29-1; d_call: TRBD2; cdr3_aa: CSVEGTSGKYNEQFF; cdr3_nt: TGCAGCGTTGAAGGGACTAGCGGGAAATACAATGAGCAGTTCTTC
clone_size: .; j_call: TRBJ2-2; v_call: TRBV9; d_call: TRBD1; cdr3_aa: CASSAPDRGLSTGELFF; cdr3_nt: TGTGCCAGCAGCGCCCCGGACAGGGGGCTGAGCACCGGGGAGCTGTTTTTT
clone_size: once; j_call: TRBJ2-2; v_call: TRBV5-8; d_call: TRBD2; cdr3_aa: CASSRVYSGTNTGELFF; cdr3_nt: TGTGCCAGCAGTCGGGTATATAGCGGGACAAACACCGGGGAGCTGTTTTTT
clone_size: .; j_call: TRBJ1-2; v_call: TRBV7-3; d_call: TRBD1; cdr3_aa: CASQRDSRSDYGYTF; cdr3_nt: TGTGCCAGCCAAAGGGACAGCCGAAGTGACTATGGCTACACCTTC
clone_size: .; j_call: TRBJ2-3; v_call: TRBV5-1; d_call: TRBD2; cdr3_aa: CASSVTSGRGADTQYF; cdr3_nt: TGCGCCAGCAGCGTGACTAGCGGGAGAGGGGCAGATACGCAGTATTTT
clone_size: .; j_call: TRBJ2-3; v_call: TRBV14; d_call: TRBD2; cdr3_aa: CASSLGLAGALSTDTQYF; cdr3_nt: TGTGCCAGCAGCCTTGGACTAGCGGGGGCCCTAAGCACAGATACGCAGTATTTT
clone_size: .; j_call: TRBJ1-4; v_call: TRBV3-1/TRBV3-2; d_call: .; cdr3_aa: CASSLLLQDQKLFF; cdr3_nt: TGTGCCAGCAGCCTATTATTACAGGACCAAAAACTGTTTTTT
clone_size: .; j_call: TRBJ2-2; v_call: TRBV9; d_call: .; cdr3_aa: CASGTQGRGITGELFF; cdr3_nt: TGTGCCAGCGGGACTCAGGGGCGGGGGATCACCGGGGAGCTGTTTTTT
clone_size: many; j_call: TRBJ2-2; v_call: TRBV7-3; d_call: .; cdr3_aa: CASSPQPRGATGELFF; cdr3_nt: TGTGCCAGCAGCCCACAGCCGCGGGGTGCCACCGGGGAGCTGTTTTTT
clone_size: .; j_call: TRBJ2-2; v_call: TRBV6-2/TRBV6-3; d_call: .; cdr3_aa: CASSYFFGNTGELFF; cdr3_nt: TGTGCCAGCAGTTACTTCTTCGGGAACACCGGGGAGCTGTTTTTT
clone_size: .; j_call: TRBJ1-6; v_call: TRBV30; d_call: .; cdr3_aa: CAWTGQYNSPLHF; cdr3_nt: TGTGCCTGGACGGGACAATATAATTCACCCCTCCACTTT
clone_size: few; j_call: TRBJ1-1; v_call: TRBV13; d_call: TRBD1; cdr3_aa: CASSRGQGNTEAFF; cdr3_nt: TGTGCCAGCAGCAGGGGACAGGGGAACACTGAAGCTTTCTTT
clone_size: .; j_call: TRBJ1-2; v_call: TRBV6-2/TRBV6-3; d_call: .; cdr3_aa: CASSYRGGVNYGYTF; cdr3_nt: TGTGCCAGCAGTTACCGCGGCGGGGTTAACTATGGCTACACCTTC
clone_size: .; j_call: TRBJ1-1; v_call: TRBV10-3; d_call: .; cdr3_aa: CATTPGMNTEAFF; cdr3_nt: TGTGCCACCACGCCGGGAATGAACACTGAAGCTTTCTTT
clone_size: .; j_call: TRBJ2-3; v_call: TRBV5-1; d_call: .; cdr3_aa: CASSLGTATSTDTQYF; cdr3_nt: TGCGCCAGCAGCCTAGGGACTGCCACTAGCACAGATACGCAGTATTTT
clone_size: .; j_call: TRBJ2-2; v_call: TRBV19; d_call: TRBD2; cdr3_aa: CASRRGTSGRYSRTGELFF; cdr3_nt: TGTGCCAGTAGGAGGGGGACTAGCGGGAGATATAGCCGCACCGGGGAGCTGTTTTTT
clone_size: once; j_call: TRBJ1-6; v_call: TRBV9; d_call: .; cdr3_aa: CASSSPRDSPLHF; cdr3_nt: TGTGCCAGCAGCTCCCCCAGGGATTCACCCCTCCACTTT
clone_size: .; j_call: TRBJ2-1; v_call: TRBV6-2/TRBV6-3; d_call: .; cdr3_aa: CASSDPEGSSYNEQFF; cdr3_nt: TGTGCCAGCAGTGACCCCGAAGGGAGCTCCTACAATGAGCAGTTCTTC
clone_size: .; j_call: TRBJ1-2; v_call: TRBV5-6; d_call: .; cdr3_aa: CASSYDSLTSRDGYTF; cdr3_nt: TGTGCCAGCAGTTATGACAGCCTCACCTCAAGGGATGGCTACACCTTC
clone_size: .; j_call: TRBJ2-3; v_call: TRBV9; d_call: .; cdr3_aa: CASSVVEGTQYF; cdr3_nt: TGTGCCAGCAGCGTAGTTGAGGGTACGCAGTATTTT
clone_size: .; j_call: TRBJ2-3; v_call: TRBV5-1; d_call: TRBD2; cdr3_aa: CASSTGTSGITDTQYF; cdr3_nt: TGCGCCAGCAGCACCGGGACTAGCGGAATCACAGATACGCAGTATTTT
clone_size: .; j_call: TRBJ2-1; v_call: TRBV9; d_call: TRBD2; cdr3_aa: CASSAQTSGRTYNEQFF; cdr3_nt: TGTGCCAGCAGCGCACAGACTAGCGGGAGGACCTACAATGAGCAGTTCTTC
clone_size: .; j_call: TRBJ1-1; v_call: TRBV3-1/TRBV3-2; d_call: TRBD1; cdr3_aa: CASSPGTGQSEAFF; cdr3_nt: TGTGCCAGCAGCCCGGGCACGGGACAGTCTGAAGCTTTCTTT
clone_size: once; j_call: TRBJ2-3; v_call: TRBV19; d_call: .; cdr3_aa: CASANSYSTDTQYF; cdr3_nt: TGTGCCAGTGCGAACTCGTATAGCACAGATACGCAGTATTTT
clone_size: .; j_call: TRBJ2-7; v_call: TRBV6-5; d_call: .; cdr3_aa: CASSYSIGSGIYEQYF; cdr3_nt: TGTGCCAGCAGTTACTCTATTGGTAGCGGTATCTACGAGCAGTACTTC
clone_size: .; j_call: TRBJ1-1; v_call: TRBV2; d_call: .; cdr3_aa: CASSEATENTEAFF; cdr3_nt: TGTGCCAGCAGTGAAGCGACTGAGAACACTGAAGCTTTCTTT
clone_size: once; j_call: TRBJ1-1; v_call: TRBV28; d_call: .; cdr3_aa: CASRLGGNLAEAFF; cdr3_nt: TGTGCCAGCAGATTAGGGGGGAATCTCGCTGAAGCTTTCTTT
clone_size: .; j_call: TRBJ1-1; v_call: TRBV5-6; d_call: TRBD1; cdr3_aa: CASSSGTGDPEAFF; cdr3_nt: TGTGCCAGCAGTTCCGGGACAGGGGACCCTGAAGCTTTCTTT
clone_size: .; j_call: TRBJ1-1; v_call: TRBV2; d_call: .; cdr3_aa: CASSEQWNTEAFF; cdr3_nt: TGTGCCAGCAGTGAGCAGTGGAACACTGAAGCTTTCTTT
clone_size: once; j_call: TRBJ1-2; v_call: TRBV7-9; d_call: TRBD1; cdr3_aa: CASSLARDRGPLSGYTF; cdr3_nt: TGTGCCAGCAGCTTAGCGAGGGACAGGGGGCCCCTATCTGGCTACACCTTC
clone_size: .; j_call: TRBJ2-2; v_call: TRBV19; d_call: TRBD1; cdr3_aa: CASSGTGIGELFF; cdr3_nt: TGTGCCAGTAGTGGGACAGGGATCGGGGAGCTGTTTTTT
clone_size: .; j_call: TRBJ1-1; v_call: TRBV6-5; d_call: .; cdr3_aa: CASSPNSNTEAFF; cdr3_nt: TGTGCCAGCAGTCCGAACAGTAACACTGAAGCTTTCTTT
clone_size: .; j_call: TRBJ2-1; v_call: TRBV7-8; d_call: TRBD2; cdr3_aa: CACGGGSGRSYNEQFF; cdr3_nt: TGTGCCTGCGGGGGGGGTAGCGGAAGGTCCTACAATGAGCAGTTCTTC
clone_size: .; j_call: TRBJ2-3; v_call: TRBV11-1; d_call: .; cdr3_aa: CASSLGMRTQYF; cdr3_nt: TGTGCCAGCAGCTTAGGCATGCGAACGCAGTATTTT
clone_size: .; j_call: TRBJ2-2; v_call: TRBV7-3; d_call: .; cdr3_aa: CASSLIPRGFTGELFF; cdr3_nt: TGTGCCAGCAGCTTAATTCCCAGGGGTTTCACCGGGGAGCTGTTTTTT
clone_size: .; j_call: TRBJ1-5; v_call: TRBV19; d_call: TRBD1; cdr3_aa: CATSLGGGDYSNQPQHF; cdr3_nt: TGTGCCACCAGTCTTGGAGGGGGCGACTATAGCAATCAGCCCCAGCATTTT
clone_size: .; j_call: TRBJ2-7; v_call: TRBV19; d_call: TRBD1; cdr3_aa: CASSILRGQGVDEQYF; cdr3_nt: TGTGCCAGTAGTATACTCCGGGGACAGGGGGTGGACGAGCAGTACTTC
clone_size: .; j_call: TRBJ2-7; v_call: TRBV18; d_call: TRBD2; cdr3_aa: CASSTWGGSYEQYF; cdr3_nt: TGTGCCAGCTCTACCTGGGGGGGGAGCTACGAGCAGTACTTC
clone_size: .; j_call: TRBJ2-5; v_call: TRBV4-2; d_call: TRBD2; cdr3_aa: CASSQALAGGGRETQYF; cdr3_nt: TGTGCCAGCAGCCAAGCTCTGGCGGGGGGGGGCAGGGAGACCCAGTACTTC
clone_size: .; j_call: TRBJ2-5; v_call: TRBV3-1/TRBV3-2; d_call: TRBD2; cdr3_aa: CASSRSWVLAGQETQYF; cdr3_nt: TGTGCCAGCAGCCGCTCTTGGGTTTTAGCGGGGCAAGAGACCCAGTACTTC
clone_size: .; j_call: TRBJ2-7; v_call: TRBV30; d_call: TRBD1; cdr3_aa: CAWEWDRASRYEQYF; cdr3_nt: TGTGCCTGGGAATGGGACAGGGCGTCTCGGTACGAGCAGTACTTC
clone_size: .; j_call: TRBJ2-4; v_call: TRBV4-1; d_call: TRBD2; cdr3_aa: CASSQDSGGNIQYF; cdr3_nt: TGCGCCAGCAGCCAAGATTCGGGGGGAAACATTCAGTACTTC
clone_size: once; j_call: TRBJ1-4; v_call: TRBV9; d_call: .; cdr3_aa: CASSFRDGEGEKLFF; cdr3_nt: TGTGCCAGCAGCTTCCGGGACGGGGAGGGAGAAAAACTGTTTTTT